These 7 T cell receptor beta chains came from one sample sequenced in a study of tumor-infiltrating lymphocytes in localized non-small cell lung cancer (dated by TCRdb to the early 2020s). Receptor amplification or capture employed the immunoSEQ multiplex PCR assay. TCRdb retrieved this table from immuneACCESS and kept in-frame rearrangements only. Not all clones are present; in checked studies, unresolved V genes account for under half, and no reason is known for the remainder. The sample contains about 16,000 clones, 70% to 85% of them found a single time. The leading ten clones occupy about 6.4% of the sample. The sample was lung tumor tissue. The receptors derive from a human donor with non-small cell lung cancer.

CDR3 in amino acids: CASSSHHRQDRVDAFF. In DNA, the CDR3 is TGTGCCAGCAGCTCCCACCATCGACAGGACCGCGTTGACGCTTTCTTT. The chain links TRBV7-9 to TRBJ1-1, with TRBD1 as a possible D gene (6 bases). The V gene's germline CDR1 is SEHNR and CDR2 FQNEAQ (reference sequence). V lost 4 bases to trimming and J lost 11 bases, with 26 bases between them. CDR3 length: 16 residues.

This chain links TRBV7-2 with TRBJ1-5; the D is unclear. V was clipped by 6 bases and J by 7 bases, with 13 bases between them. This CDR3 has 13 amino acids. Germline CDR1 SGHTA, CDR2 FQGNSA. CDR3 in amino acids: CASSPSTRQPQHF. The CDR3 DNA sequence: TGTGCCAGCAGTCCGTCAACGCGCCAGCCCCAGCATTTT.

The chain is built from TRBV27 and TRBJ1-2; TRBD1 agrees at 7 bases. This CDR3 is built from 14 residues. Germline V CDR1 and CDR2: MNHEY, SMNVEV (reference sequence). Trimming at V came to 6 bases and at J to 2 bases, leaving 6 bases not matched to a gene. This chain's CDR3 is CASSQSTGNYGYTF. CDR3 in DNA: TGTGCCAGCAGCCAATCGACAGGGAACTATGGCTACACCTTC.

This chain uses TRBV7-2 with TRBJ2-7, with TRBD1 matching over 10 bases. The CDR3 has 16 residues. Unmatched junction bases numbered 9, after V lost 7 bases and J lost 0 bases. CDR1 and CDR2 from the germline V gene are SGHTA and FQGNSA. CDR3 nucleotide sequence: TGTGCCAGCAACCCCCGGACAGGGGGAAGCTCCTACGAGCAGTACTTC. It yields the protein CASNPRTGGSSYEQYF.

This sequence joins TRBV11-3 and TRBJ2-3; 13 nucleotides match TRBD2. The CDR3 sequence is 16 residues long. The junction had 6 bases not matched to a gene; V was cut back by 5 bases and J by 4 bases. Germline assignment: CDR1 SGHNT and CDR2 YENEEA. In nucleotides, the CDR3 is TGTGCCAGCAGCGCACCACTAGCGGGAGGGGCAGATACGCAGTATTTT. It translates to CASSAPLAGGADTQYF.

The chain has TRBV28 and TRBJ2-7, with D perhaps TRBD1 (6 bases). Trimming pared 3 bases from V and 1 base from J, leaving 16 bases between. CDR1 and CDR2 from the germline V gene are MDHEN and SYDVKM. The CDR3 has 16 residues. The CDR3 sequence: CASSLEPGQASYEQYF. The CDR3 DNA reads as TGTGCCAGCAGTTTGGAACCGGGACAAGCGTCCTACGAGCAGTACTTC.

The rearrangement links TRBV7-3 to TRBJ2-1; 9 bases line up with TRBD1. The trim removed 5 bases at V and 15 bases at J, leaving 8 bases unmatched. Germline CDR1 and CDR2: SGHTA and FQGTGA. This CDR3 has 12 amino acids. This chain's CDR3 is CASSPTGGAPFF. The CDR3 nucleotides read TGTGCCAGCAGCCCAACAGGGGGCGCCCCGTTCTTC.